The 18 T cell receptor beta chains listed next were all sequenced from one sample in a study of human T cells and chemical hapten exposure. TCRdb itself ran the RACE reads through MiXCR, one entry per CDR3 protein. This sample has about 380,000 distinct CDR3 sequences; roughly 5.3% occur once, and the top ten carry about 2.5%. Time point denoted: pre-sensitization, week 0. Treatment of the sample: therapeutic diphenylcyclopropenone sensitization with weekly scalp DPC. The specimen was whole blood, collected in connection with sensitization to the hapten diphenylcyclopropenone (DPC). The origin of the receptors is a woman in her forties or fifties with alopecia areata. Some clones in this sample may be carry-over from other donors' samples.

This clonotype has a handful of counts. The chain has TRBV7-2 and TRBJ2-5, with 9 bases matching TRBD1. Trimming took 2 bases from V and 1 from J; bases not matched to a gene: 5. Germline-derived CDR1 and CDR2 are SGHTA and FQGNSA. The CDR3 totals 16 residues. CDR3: CASSLSPTGGQETQYF. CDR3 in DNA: TGTGCCAGCAGCTTATCTCCGACAGGGGGCCAAGAGACCCAGTACTTC. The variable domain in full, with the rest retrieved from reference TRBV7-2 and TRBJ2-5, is GAGVSQSPSNKVTEKGKDVELRCDPISGHTALYWYRQSLGQGLEFLIYFQGNSAPDKSGLPSDRFSAERTGGSVSTLTIQRTQQEDSAVYLCASSLSPTGGQETQYFGPGTRLLVL.

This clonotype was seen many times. The DNA of the CDR3 is TGTGCCAGCCGGCTCGTTAATTCACCCCTCCACTTT. Its translation is CASRLVNSPLHF. This chain joins TRBV6-5 and TRBJ1-6; no definite D call. The germline V gene encodes CDR1 MNHEY and CDR2 SVGAGI. The CDR3 loop spans 12 amino acids. Deletions cut 8 bases from V and 6 bases from J, with 8 bases between.

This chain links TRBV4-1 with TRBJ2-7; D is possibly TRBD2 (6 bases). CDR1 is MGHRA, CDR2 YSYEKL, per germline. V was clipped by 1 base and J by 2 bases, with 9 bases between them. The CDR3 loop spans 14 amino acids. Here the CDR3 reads CASSQVAGTYEQYF. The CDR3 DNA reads TGCGCCAGCAGCCAAGTTGCGGGGACCTACGAGCAGTACTTC.

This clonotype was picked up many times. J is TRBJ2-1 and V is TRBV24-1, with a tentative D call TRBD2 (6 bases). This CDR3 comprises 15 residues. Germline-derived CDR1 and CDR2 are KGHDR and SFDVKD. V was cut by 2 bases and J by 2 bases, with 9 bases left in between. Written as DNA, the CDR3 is TGTGCCACCAGTGATTCGGAGGGCCCCTACAATGAGCAGTTCTTC. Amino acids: CATSDSEGPYNEQFF.

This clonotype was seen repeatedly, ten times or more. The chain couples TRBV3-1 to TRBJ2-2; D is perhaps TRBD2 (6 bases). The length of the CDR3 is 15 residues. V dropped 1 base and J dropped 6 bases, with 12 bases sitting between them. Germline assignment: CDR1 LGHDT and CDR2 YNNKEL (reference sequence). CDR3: CASSQGHGGSGELFF. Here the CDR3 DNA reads TGTGCCAGCAGCCAAGGTCATGGAGGGTCCGGGGAGCTGTTTTTT.

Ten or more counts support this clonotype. CDR3 loop: CASSSDRATGELFF. CDR3 nucleotide sequence: TGTGCCAGCAGTTCGGACAGGGCGACCGGGGAGCTGTTTTTT. The chain links TRBV7-2 to TRBJ2-2; TRBD1 agrees at 8 bases. Looked up from germline, CDR1 is SGHTA and CDR2 is FQGNSA. The length of the CDR3 is 14 residues. The V segment lost 6 bases and the J segment 5 bases; nucleotides outside the gene matches: 5.

The CDR3 DNA follows: TGTGCCTGCCCGGGGAAGCGGAACACTGAAGCTTTCTTT. Translated: CACPGKRNTEAFF. The chain recombines TRBV6-1 with TRBJ1-1; D call uncertain. There are 13 residues in the CDR3. CDR1 and CDR2 (germline): MNHNS, SASEGT. The ends were cut back, 11 bases at V and 1 base at J, with 14 bases in the middle.

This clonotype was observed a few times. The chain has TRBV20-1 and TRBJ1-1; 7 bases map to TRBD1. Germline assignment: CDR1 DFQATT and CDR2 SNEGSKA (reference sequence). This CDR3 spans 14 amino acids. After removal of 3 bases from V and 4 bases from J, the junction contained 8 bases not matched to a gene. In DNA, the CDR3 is TGCAGTGCTAGCTACAGGGGAAAAGTCACTGAAGCTTTCTTT. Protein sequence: CSASYRGKVTEAFF.

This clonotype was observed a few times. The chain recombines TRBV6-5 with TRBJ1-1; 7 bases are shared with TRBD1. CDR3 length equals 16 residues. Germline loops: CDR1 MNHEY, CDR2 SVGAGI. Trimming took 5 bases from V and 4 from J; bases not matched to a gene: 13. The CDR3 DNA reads TGTGCCAGCAGTCGTTCTCGTCCGGGACAGAGCACTGAAGCTTTCTTT. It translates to CASSRSRPGQSTEAFF.

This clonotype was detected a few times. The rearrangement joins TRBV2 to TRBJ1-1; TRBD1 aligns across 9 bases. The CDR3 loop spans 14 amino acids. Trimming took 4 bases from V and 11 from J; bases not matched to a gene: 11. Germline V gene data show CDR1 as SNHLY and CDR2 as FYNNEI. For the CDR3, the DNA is TGTGCCAGCAGTGCTGGACAGGGGCTCCTCGAGGCTTTCTTT. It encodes CASSAGQGLLEAFF.

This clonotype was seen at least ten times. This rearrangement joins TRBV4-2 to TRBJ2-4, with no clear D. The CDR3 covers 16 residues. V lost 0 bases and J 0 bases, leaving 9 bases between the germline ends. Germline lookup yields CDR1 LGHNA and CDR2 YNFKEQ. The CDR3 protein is CASSQEGFIAKNIQYF. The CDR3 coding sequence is TGTGCCAGCAGCCAAGAAGGCTTCATAGCCAAAAACATTCAGTACTTC.

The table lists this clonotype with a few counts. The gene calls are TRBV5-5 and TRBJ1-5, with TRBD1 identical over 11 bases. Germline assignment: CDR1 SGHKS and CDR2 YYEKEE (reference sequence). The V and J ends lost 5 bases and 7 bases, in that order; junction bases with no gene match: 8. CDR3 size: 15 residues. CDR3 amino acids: CASSRTGTGGQPQHF. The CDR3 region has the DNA TGTGCCAGCAGTCGGACCGGGACAGGGGGACAGCCCCAGCATTTT.

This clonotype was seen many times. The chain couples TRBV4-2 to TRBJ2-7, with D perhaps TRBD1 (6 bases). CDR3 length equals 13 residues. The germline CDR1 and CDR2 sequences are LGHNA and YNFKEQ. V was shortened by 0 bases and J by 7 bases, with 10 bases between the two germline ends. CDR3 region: CASSQEGDREQYF. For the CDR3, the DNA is TGTGCCAGCAGCCAAGAAGGAGACAGGGAGCAGTACTTC.

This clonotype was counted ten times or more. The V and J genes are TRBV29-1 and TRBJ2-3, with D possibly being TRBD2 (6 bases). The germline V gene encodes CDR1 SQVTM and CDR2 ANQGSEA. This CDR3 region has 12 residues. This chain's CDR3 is CSHHPGEDTQYF. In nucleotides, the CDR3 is TGCAGTCACCACCCGGGGGAAGATACGCAGTATTTT.

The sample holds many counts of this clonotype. CDR3: CSAGTSGRMNEQFF. The CDR3 bases are TGCAGTGCTGGGACTAGCGGGAGAATGAATGAGCAGTTCTTC. This chain connects TRBV20-1 to TRBJ2-1; 14 bases are a match to TRBD2. Germline V gives CDR1 DFQATT, CDR2 SNEGSKA (reference sequence). Trimming removed 5 bases from V and 7 bases from J; junction bases left unmatched: 4. This CDR3 has 14 residues.

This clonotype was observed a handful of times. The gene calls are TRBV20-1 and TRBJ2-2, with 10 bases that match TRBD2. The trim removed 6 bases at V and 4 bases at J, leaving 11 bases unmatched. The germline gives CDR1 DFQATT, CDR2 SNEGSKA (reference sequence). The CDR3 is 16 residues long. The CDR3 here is CSAGGRAGGSTGELFF. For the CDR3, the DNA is TGCAGTGCAGGGGGGAGAGCGGGAGGGAGCACCGGGGAGCTGTTTTTT.

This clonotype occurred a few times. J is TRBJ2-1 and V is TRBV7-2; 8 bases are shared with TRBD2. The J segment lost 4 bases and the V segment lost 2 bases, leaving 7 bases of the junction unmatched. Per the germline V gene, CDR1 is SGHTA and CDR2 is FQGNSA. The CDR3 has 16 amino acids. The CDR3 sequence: CASSLISGLAYNEQFF. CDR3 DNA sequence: TGTGCCAGCAGCTTAATTTCAGGACTAGCATACAATGAGCAGTTCTTC.

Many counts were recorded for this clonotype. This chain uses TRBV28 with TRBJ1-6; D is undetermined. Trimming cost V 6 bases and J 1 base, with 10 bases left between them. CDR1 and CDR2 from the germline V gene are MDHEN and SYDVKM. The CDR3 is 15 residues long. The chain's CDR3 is CASSPVGSYNSPLHF. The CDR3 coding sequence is TGTGCCAGCAGCCCAGTTGGATCCTATAATTCACCCCTCCACTTT.